This TCR beta chain was obtained from a study of blood T cell repertoires in COVID-19. Overall study context: Samples of COVID-19 (acute and convalescent) were obtained from the United States, Italy and Spain. Nucleic acid was either cDNA or gDNA, and it came from T cells, B-cell-depleted T cells, or PBMCs.

Original handling: Amplification with reference gene primers provided the estimates of nucleated cell counts. Profiling relied on immunoSEQ multiplex PCR, and the TCRdb table lists in-frame clones only, not all of them. V, J and clone size are taken as reported in that table, and D and trimming were inferred from the DNA itself. The table has more than 60,000 clones, about 86% seen once; the top ten hold around 6.3%. Seattle patients were enrolled during active infection and followed longitudinally. The CDR3 has 17 residues. Germline values: CDR1 LGHNA, CDR2 YNFKEQ. The ends lost 1 base at V and 4 bases at J; junction bases unmatched: 8.

This clonotype originated in a man older than 75 with COVID-19, enrolled during active disease. The material sequenced was peripheral blood. The chain uses TRBV4-2 and TRBJ1-5; TRBD1 aligns across 9 bases. CDR3: CASSQGVGQGWNQPQHF. CDR3 sequence (DNA): TGTGCCAGCAGCCAAGGAGTAGGACAGGGGTGGAATCAGCCCCAGCATTTT.